Each of the 23 T cell receptor beta chains below was sequenced from the same sample in a study of T-cell reconstitution after alpha-beta-depleted transplantation in children. For TCRbeta, the library was prepared with unique molecular identifiers. MiXCR, run by TCRdb on the PCR reads, gives a single entry per CDR3 protein. This sample has about 640,000 distinct CDR3 sequences, with around 13% found just once. Here the sequenced sample was PBMCs, mostly from graft donor cells, taken 360 days after TCRalphabeta/CD19-depleted stem cell transplant. These receptor sequences come from a male patient younger than 18 who had a stem cell transplant for acute myeloid leukemia, so the T cells may come from the graft donor.

This clonotype was seen only a few times. The chain has TRBV29-1 and TRBJ1-5, with 7 bases aligning to TRBD1. CDR1 is SQVTM, CDR2 ANQGSEA, per germline. CDR3 size: 15 residues. With V trimmed by 5 bases and J by 6 bases, 13 bases remained unmatched. The DNA for the CDR3 is TGCAGCGTTCAAACCCAGGGGGAGAACGGTCAGCCCCAGCATTTT. This translates into CSVQTQGENGQPQHF.

This clonotype was seen a few times. J is TRBJ2-1 and V is TRBV6-2 or TRBV6-3, with 12 nucleotides matching TRBD2. CDR3 length equals 17 residues. The J segment lost 3 bases and the V segment lost 4 bases, leaving 7 bases of the junction unmatched. In germline, CDR1 is MNHEY, CDR2 SVGEGT. CDR3 residues: CASSSTPGLAGYNEQFF. As DNA, the CDR3 is TGTGCCAGCAGTTCCACCCCGGGACTAGCGGGCTACAATGAGCAGTTCTTC.

V is TRBV4-2 and J is TRBJ2-1, with 10 positions matching TRBD1. The CDR3 is 15 residues long. Germline lookup yields CDR1 LGHNA and CDR2 YNFKEQ. J lost 6 bases, V lost 4 bases, and 6 bases had no gene match. The CDR3 coding sequence is TGTGCCAGCAGCCCTGGACAGGGGGAAACCAATGAGCAGTTCTTC. Translated: CASSPGQGETNEQFF.

This clonotype showed up many times. The gene calls are TRBV29-1 and TRBJ2-2; D is perhaps TRBD1 (6 bases). With 7 bases removed from V and 8 bases from J, the gap between germline ends came to 14 bases. Germline CDR1 and CDR2: SQVTM and ANQGSEA. The CDR3 runs to 12 residues. The CDR3 is CSGGPGQGELFF. The CDR3 DNA reads as TGCAGCGGGGGGCCCGGGCAAGGGGAGCTGTTTTTT.

This clonotype has a count of ten or more. J is TRBJ2-3 and V is TRBV7-9; 12 bases are shared with TRBD2. Per the germline V gene, CDR1 is SEHNR and CDR2 is FQNEAQ (reference sequence). The V and J ends lost 4 bases and 1 base, in that order; junction bases with no gene match: 6. There are 17 residues in the CDR3. CDR3 in DNA: TGTGCCAGCAGCTCGACTAGCGGGAGAGAGGGCACAGATACGCAGTATTTT. Translating it yields CASSSTSGREGTDTQYF. The full variable domain, completed using reference TRBV7-9 and TRBJ2-3, is DTGVSQNPRHKITKRGQNVTFRCDPISEHNRLYWYRQTLGQGPEFLTYFQNEAQLEKSRLLSDRFSAERPKGSFSTLEIQRTEQGDSAMYLCASSSTSGREGTDTQYFGPGTRLTVL.

This clonotype has more than one count but fewer than ten. The chain has TRBV10-3 and TRBJ2-3; 11 bases are a match to TRBD2. Looked up from germline, CDR1 is ENHRY and CDR2 is SYGVKD. This CDR3 is 15 amino acids long. The V gene end was trimmed by 6 bases and the J gene end by 6 bases; junction bases not matched to a gene: 8. CDR3 in amino acids: CAIRVGTSGGDTQYF. In DNA, the CDR3 is TGTGCCATCAGAGTCGGGACTAGCGGAGGGGATACGCAGTATTTT.

This clonotype was observed a handful of times. The gene calls are TRBV12-3 or TRBV12-4 and TRBJ2-6; 9 positions match TRBD1. The trim removed 10 bases at V and 2 bases at J, leaving 12 bases unmatched. This CDR3 is 17 amino acids long. CDR3 amino acids: CATRIEQGAAGANVLTF. The CDR3 DNA follows: TGTGCCACGAGGATAGAACAGGGGGCTGCTGGGGCCAACGTCCTGACTTTC.

This clonotype has a count of ten or more. The rearrangement uses TRBV18 and TRBJ2-1; no clear D. Per germline, CDR1 KGHSH and CDR2 LQKENI. The CDR3 consists of 13 residues. V was pared by 3 bases and J by 8 bases, with 11 bases between. DNA for the CDR3: TGTGCCAGCTCACCCTTTAGTAACGATGAGCAGTTCTTC. This sequence encodes CASSPFSNDEQFF.

The chain recombines TRBV4-2 with TRBJ2-7, with 12 bases fitting TRBD2. The germline CDR1 and CDR2 sequences are LGHNA and YNFKEQ. J lost 1 base, V lost 1 base, and 2 bases had no gene match. CDR3 size: 16 residues. This chain's CDR3 is CASSQAGLAGSYEQYF. For the CDR3, the DNA is TGTGCCAGCAGCCAAGCCGGACTAGCGGGGTCCTACGAGCAGTACTTC.

The chain links TRBV4-3 to TRBJ2-2, with 10 nucleotides matching TRBD2. There are 17 residues in the CDR3. V was clipped by 4 bases and J by 4 bases; unmatched bases: 9. Germline-derived CDR1 and CDR2 are LGHNA and YSLEER. CDR3 amino acids: CASSLLGLAGATGELFF. CDR3 coding DNA: TGCGCCAGCAGCCTGCTCGGGCTAGCGGGAGCCACCGGGGAGCTGTTTTTT.

Only a few counts were recorded for this clonotype. The chain is built from TRBV20-1 and TRBJ1-5; TRBD1 agrees at 9 bases. V gave up 8 bases and J gave up 3 bases; unmatched junction bases: 5. The CDR3 has 13 residues. Per germline, CDR1 DFQATT and CDR2 SNEGSKA (reference sequence). In nucleotides, the CDR3 is TGCAGTACAAGGACAGGGGACAATCAGCCCCAGCATTTT. As protein: CSTRTGDNQPQHF.

This sequence joins TRBV20-1 and TRBJ1-1; unclear D gene. Germline V gene sequence: CDR1 DFQATT, CDR2 SNEGSKA (reference sequence). Trimming removed 0 bases from V and 0 bases from J, with 17 bases in between. The CDR3 consists of 17 residues. DNA for the CDR3: TGCAGTGCTAGAGATCCGAGGAAGGCCCTGTTGAACACTGAAGCTTTCTTT. It translates to CSARDPRKALLNTEAFF.

This clonotype has a handful of counts. The chain joins TRBV27 to TRBJ1-2, with no clear D. The V gene lost 4 bases and the J gene lost 5 bases, with 14 bases spanning the gap. The CDR3 loop spans 14 amino acids. Germline lookup yields CDR1 MNHEY and CDR2 SMNVEV (reference sequence). CDR3 coding DNA: TGTGCCAGCAGTTCCCGAGGCAGTTTATATGGCTACACCTTC. This sequence encodes CASSSRGSLYGYTF.

The sample holds a few counts of this clonotype. CDR3 region: CASSFGRNNYGYTF. In DNA, the CDR3 is TGTGCCAGCAGTTTCGGCAGGAATAACTATGGCTACACCTTC. The chain is built from TRBV12-3 or TRBV12-4 and TRBJ1-2; unclear D gene. Trimming removed 3 bases at V and 1 base at J, with 9 bases between. CDR3 length equals 14 residues.

The sample holds many counts of this clonotype. The V gene is TRBV2, the J gene TRBJ2-1; D is possibly TRBD2 (6 bases). There are 17 residues in the CDR3. CDR1 SNHLY and CDR2 FYNNEI come from the germline V gene. V lost 2 bases and J 5 bases, leaving 19 bases between the germline ends. CDR3 region: CASSEYGGPFSHNEQFF. The DNA of the CDR3 is TGTGCCAGCAGTGAATACGGGGGACCGTTCAGCCACAATGAGCAGTTCTTC. Complete variable domain (other parts from reference TRBV2 and TRBJ2-1): EPEVTQTPSHQVTQMGQEVILRCVPISNHLYFYWYRQILGQKVEFLVSFYNNEISEKSEIFDDQFSVERPDGSNFTLKIRSTKLEDSAMYFCASSEYGGPFSHNEQFFGPGTRLTVL.

The table lists this clonotype with a few counts. The chain carries TRBV7-6 and TRBJ2-7, with 7 positions matching TRBD1. Germline V gene lookup returns CDR1 SGHVS and CDR2 FNYEAQ. There are 15 residues in the CDR3. The V segment lost 3 bases and the J segment 4 bases; nucleotides outside the gene matches: 9. CDR3 bases: TGTGCCAGCAGCTTGGGGAGACAGGGTGGTTACGAGCAGTACTTC. This encodes CASSLGRQGGYEQYF.

Ten or more counts support this clonotype. V and J are TRBV7-3 and TRBJ2-2; weak D call: TRBD1 (6 bases). V shed 2 bases and J shed 2 bases, with 15 bases lying between them. The germline CDR1 and CDR2 sequences are SGHTA and FQGTGA. This CDR3 contains 17 residues. In DNA form, the CDR3 reads TGTGCCAGCAGCTTAGGAAGACAGGAGATAAACACCGGGGAGCTGTTTTTT. Translated, it gives CASSLGRQEINTGELFF.

This clonotype was picked up one time. A much larger clone lies a single base off, so this may be a read error. V and J are TRBV7-3 and TRBJ2-3; tentative D call: TRBD1 (6 bases). The CDR3 consists of 15 residues. Germline V CDR1 and CDR2: SGHTA, FQGTGA. The CDR3 DNA is TGTTCCAGCAGCTTAAGTTCAGGGGCTTCAGATACGCAGTATTTT. The encoded protein is CSSSLSSGASDTQYF.

This clonotype was recorded many times. The V and J genes are TRBV7-9 and TRBJ2-7, with a possible D match to TRBD1 (5 bases). Germline CDR1 is SEHNR and CDR2 is FQNEAQ (reference sequence). The length of the CDR3 is 13 residues. V lost 3 bases to trimming and J lost 3 bases, with 9 bases between them. CDR3 amino acids: CASSFRGRYEQYF. The CDR3 DNA sequence: TGTGCCAGCAGCTTTAGGGGTCGCTACGAGCAGTACTTC.

The rearrangement uses TRBV12-3 or TRBV12-4 and TRBJ2-7; D not certain. The CDR3 extends over 14 amino acids. V gave up 4 bases and J gave up 2 bases, with 12 bases separating them. Here the CDR3 reads CASSYRVRTYEQYF. Written as DNA, the CDR3 is TGTGCCAGCAGTTACCGGGTTCGTACCTACGAGCAGTACTTC.

The chain employs TRBV5-1 and TRBJ2-7; a weak D match, TRBD2 (6 bases). V lost 4 bases, J lost 3 bases, and 11 bases lay in between. The CDR3 extends over 13 amino acids. From germline, CDR1 is SGHRS and CDR2 YFSETQ. CDR3: CASSRDSVYEQYF. The CDR3 region has the DNA TGCGCCAGCAGCCGGGACTCCGTCTACGAGCAGTACTTC.

The chain employs TRBV7-2 and TRBJ2-3; TRBD2 might be the D (5 bases). The CDR3 extends over 13 amino acids. Trimming pared 3 bases from V and 5 bases from J, leaving 9 bases between. CDR1 and CDR2 (germline): SGHTA, FQGNSA. The DNA of the CDR3 is TGTGCCAGCAGCTTCCTAGCCTTAGATACGCAGTATTTT. The encoded protein is CASSFLALDTQYF.

This clonotype was observed once. This chain links TRBV4-2 with TRBJ2-7; 11 nucleotides align to TRBD2. The CDR3 is made up of 18 amino acids. V shed 1 base, J shed 4 bases, and the junction held 12 bases outside the gene matches. Germline CDR1 is LGHNA and CDR2 is YNFKEQ. CDR3 sequence (DNA): TGTGCCAGCAGCCAAGGTAGTCTAGCGGGAGGTCGGGTTTACGAGCAGTACTTC. Amino acids: CASSQGSLAGGRVYEQYF.